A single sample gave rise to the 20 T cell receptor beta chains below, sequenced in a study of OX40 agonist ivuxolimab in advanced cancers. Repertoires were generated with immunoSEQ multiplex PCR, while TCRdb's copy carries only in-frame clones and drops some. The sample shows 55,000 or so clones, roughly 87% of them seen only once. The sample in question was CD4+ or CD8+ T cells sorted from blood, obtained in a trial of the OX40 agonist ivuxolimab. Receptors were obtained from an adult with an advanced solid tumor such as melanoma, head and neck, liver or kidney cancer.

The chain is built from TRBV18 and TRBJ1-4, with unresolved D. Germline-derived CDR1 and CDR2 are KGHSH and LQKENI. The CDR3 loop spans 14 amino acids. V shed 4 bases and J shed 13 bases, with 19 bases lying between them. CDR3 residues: CASSRQDPTGGLFF. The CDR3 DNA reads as TGTGCCAGCTCACGTCAGGATCCGACCGGAGGACTGTTTTTT.

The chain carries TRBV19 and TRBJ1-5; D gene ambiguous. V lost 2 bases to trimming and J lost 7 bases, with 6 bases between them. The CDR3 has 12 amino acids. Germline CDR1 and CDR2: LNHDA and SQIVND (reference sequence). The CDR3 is CASSIWAQPQHF. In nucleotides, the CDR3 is TGTGCCAGTAGTATATGGGCACAGCCCCAGCATTTT.

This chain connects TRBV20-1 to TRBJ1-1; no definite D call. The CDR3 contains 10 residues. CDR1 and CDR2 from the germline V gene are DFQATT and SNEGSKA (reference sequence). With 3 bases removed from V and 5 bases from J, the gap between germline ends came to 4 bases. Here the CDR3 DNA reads TGCAGTGCTAGTTGGACTGAAGCTTTCTTT. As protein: CSASWTEAFF.

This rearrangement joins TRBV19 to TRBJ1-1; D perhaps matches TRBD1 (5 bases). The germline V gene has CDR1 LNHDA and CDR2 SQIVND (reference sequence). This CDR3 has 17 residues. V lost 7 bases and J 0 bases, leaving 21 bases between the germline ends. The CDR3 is CASTPGGAGLVNTEAFF. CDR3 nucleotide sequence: TGTGCCAGTACCCCGGGAGGGGCGGGCCTTGTGAACACTGAAGCTTTCTTT. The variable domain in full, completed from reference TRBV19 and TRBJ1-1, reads DGGITQSPKYLFRKEGQNVTLSCEQNLNHDAMYWYRQDPGQGLRLIYYSQIVNDFQKGDIAEGYSVSREKKESFPLTVTSAQKNPTAFYLCASTPGGAGLVNTEAFFGQGTRLTVV.

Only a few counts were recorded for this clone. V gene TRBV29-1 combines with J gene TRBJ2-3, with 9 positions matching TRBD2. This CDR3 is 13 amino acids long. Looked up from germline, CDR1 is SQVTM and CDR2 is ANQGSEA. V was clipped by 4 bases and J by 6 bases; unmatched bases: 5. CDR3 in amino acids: CSVGSSGMDTQYF. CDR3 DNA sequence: TGCAGCGTTGGGTCTAGCGGGATGGATACGCAGTATTTT.

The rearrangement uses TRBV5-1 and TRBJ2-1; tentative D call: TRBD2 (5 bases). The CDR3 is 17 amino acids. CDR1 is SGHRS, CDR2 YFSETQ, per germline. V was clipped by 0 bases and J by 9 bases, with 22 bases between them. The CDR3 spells CASSLDRLGAPGGEQFF. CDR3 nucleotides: TGCGCCAGCAGCTTGGATCGGTTGGGAGCACCCGGCGGTGAGCAGTTCTTC.

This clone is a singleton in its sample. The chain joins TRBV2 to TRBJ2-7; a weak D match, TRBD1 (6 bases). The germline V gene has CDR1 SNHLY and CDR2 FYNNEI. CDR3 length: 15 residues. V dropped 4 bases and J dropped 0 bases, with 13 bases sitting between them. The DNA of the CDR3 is TGTGCCAGCAGTGTTGACAGGCCGAGCTCCTACGAGCAGTACTTC. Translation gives CASSVDRPSSYEQYF.

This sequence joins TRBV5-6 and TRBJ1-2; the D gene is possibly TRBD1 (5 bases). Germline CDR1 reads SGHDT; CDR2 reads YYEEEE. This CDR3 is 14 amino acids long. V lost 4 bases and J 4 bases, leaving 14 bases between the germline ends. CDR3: CASSTQRGTYGYTF. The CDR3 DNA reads TGTGCCAGCAGCACACAGAGGGGAACCTATGGCTACACCTTC.

The CDR3 region is CASSPRQGPNEKLFF. CDR3 nucleotide sequence: TGTGCCAGCTCACCCCGACAGGGGCCTAATGAAAAACTGTTTTTT. The J gene is TRBJ1-4, the V gene TRBV18; 8 nucleotides align to TRBD1. The CDR3 contains 15 residues. J was trimmed by 3 bases and V by 3 bases; bases with no gene match: 3. Germline lookup yields CDR1 KGHSH and CDR2 LQKENI.

In nucleotides, the CDR3 is TGTGCCAGCTCACCTCGCGAGACCCAAGAGACCCAGTACTTC. Encoded protein: CASSPRETQETQYF. V gene TRBV18 combines with J gene TRBJ2-5; no definite D call. V was cut by 3 bases and J by 1 base, with 9 bases left in between. CDR3 size: 14 residues. Germline values: CDR1 KGHSH, CDR2 LQKENI.

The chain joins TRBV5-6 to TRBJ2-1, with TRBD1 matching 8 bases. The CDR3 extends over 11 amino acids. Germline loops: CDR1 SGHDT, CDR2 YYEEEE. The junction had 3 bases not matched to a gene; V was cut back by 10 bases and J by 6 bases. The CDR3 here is CASQGVNEQFF. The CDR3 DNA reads TGTGCCTCACAGGGGGTCAATGAGCAGTTCTTC.

CDR3 coding DNA: TGTGCCAGCAGTCGACAAATGACAGGGGCCACAGATACGCAGTATTTT. Protein sequence: CASSRQMTGATDTQYF. The gene calls are TRBV2 and TRBJ2-3, with 8 bases that match TRBD1. Germline CDR1 and CDR2: SNHLY and FYNNEI. CDR3 length: 16 residues. With V trimmed by 5 bases and J by 2 bases, 9 bases remained unmatched.

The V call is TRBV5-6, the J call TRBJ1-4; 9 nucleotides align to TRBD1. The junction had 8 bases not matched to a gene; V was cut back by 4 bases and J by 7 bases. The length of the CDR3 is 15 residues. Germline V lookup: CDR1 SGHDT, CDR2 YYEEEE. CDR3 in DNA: TGTGCCAGCAGCGGAACCGGGACAGGGTTTGAAAAACTGTTTTTT. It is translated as CASSGTGTGFEKLFF.

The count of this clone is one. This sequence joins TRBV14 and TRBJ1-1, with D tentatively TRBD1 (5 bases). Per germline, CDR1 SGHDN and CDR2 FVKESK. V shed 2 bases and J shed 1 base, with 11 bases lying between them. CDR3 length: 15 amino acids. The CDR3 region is CASSQLTGQNTEAFF. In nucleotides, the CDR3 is TGTGCCAGCAGCCAACTTACAGGTCAGAACACTGAAGCTTTCTTT.

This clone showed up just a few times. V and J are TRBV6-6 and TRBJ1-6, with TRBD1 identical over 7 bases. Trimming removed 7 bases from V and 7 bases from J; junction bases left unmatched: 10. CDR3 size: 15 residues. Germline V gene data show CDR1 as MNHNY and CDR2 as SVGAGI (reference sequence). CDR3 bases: TGTGCCAGCACCTACGGGGTCAGGGGGAATTCACCCCTCCACTTT. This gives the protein CASTYGVRGNSPLHF.

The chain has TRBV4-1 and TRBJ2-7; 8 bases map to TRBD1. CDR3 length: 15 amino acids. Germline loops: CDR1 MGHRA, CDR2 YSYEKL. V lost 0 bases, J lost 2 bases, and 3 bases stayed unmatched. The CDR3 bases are TGCGCCAGCAGCCAAGATTGGGACAGGACCTACGAGCAGTACTTC. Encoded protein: CASSQDWDRTYEQYF.

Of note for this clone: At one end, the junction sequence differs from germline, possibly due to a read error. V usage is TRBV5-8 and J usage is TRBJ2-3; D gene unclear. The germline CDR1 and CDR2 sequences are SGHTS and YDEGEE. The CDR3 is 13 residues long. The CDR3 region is CASSLDRTDTQYF. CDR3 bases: TGTGCCAGCAGCTTGGACCGCACGGATACGCAGTATTTT. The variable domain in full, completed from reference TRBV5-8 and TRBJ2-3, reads EAGVTQSPTHLIKTRGQQATLRCSPISGHTSVYWYQQALGLGLQFLLWYDEGEERNRGNFPPRFSGRQFPNYSSELNVNALELEDSALYLCASSLDRTDTQYFGPGTRLTVL.

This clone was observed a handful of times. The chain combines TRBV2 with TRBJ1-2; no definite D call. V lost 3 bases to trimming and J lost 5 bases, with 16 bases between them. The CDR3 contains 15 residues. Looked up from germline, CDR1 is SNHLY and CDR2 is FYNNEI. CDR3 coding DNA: TGTGCCAGCAGTGAGGTCCAGAGAGCCCTATATGGCTACACCTTC. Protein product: CASSEVQRALYGYTF. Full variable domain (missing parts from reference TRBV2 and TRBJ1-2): EPEVTQTPSHQVTQMGQEVILRCVPISNHLYFYWYRQILGQKVEFLVSFYNNEISEKSEIFDDQFSVERPDGSNFTLKIRSTKLEDSAMYFCASSEVQRALYGYTFGSGTRLTVV.

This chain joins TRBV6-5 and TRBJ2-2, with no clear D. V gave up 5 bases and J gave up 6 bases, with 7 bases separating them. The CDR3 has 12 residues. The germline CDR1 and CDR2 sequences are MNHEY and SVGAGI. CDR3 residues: CASSTEAGELFF. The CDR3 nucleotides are TGTGCCAGCAGTACAGAGGCCGGGGAGCTGTTTTTT.

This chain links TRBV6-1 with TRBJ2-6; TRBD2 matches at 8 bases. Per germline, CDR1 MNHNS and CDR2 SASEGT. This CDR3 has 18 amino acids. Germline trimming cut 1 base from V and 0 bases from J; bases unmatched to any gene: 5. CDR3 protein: CASSEVFSGVSGANVLTF. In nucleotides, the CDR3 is TGTGCCAGCAGTGAAGTTTTTAGCGGGGTCTCTGGGGCCAACGTCCTGACTTTC.